This T cell receptor beta chain was profiled in a study of T cells after posttransplantation cyclophosphamide. General study points: Later blood repertoires were often dominated by clones from the donor CD8+ memory compartment. After PTCy, TRB diversity resembled that of CNI/methotrexate controls.

The related graft donor's blood sample was taken on the day of bone marrow donation. Method: immunoSEQ multiplex PCR; TCRdb's copy keeps in-frame clones and lacks some. The data contain fewer than 55,000 clones, 94% of them seen just once; the ten biggest clones take up about 3%. The CDR3 consists of 16 residues. Trimming stripped 1 base from V and 0 bases from J, with 14 bases between. Germline lookup yields CDR1 SGHRS and CDR2 YFSETQ. Of note for this clone: The antigen is undetermined.

Specimen: PBMCs. The sequence was obtained from a woman in her twenties or thirties in good health and a related stem cell transplant donor. V and J are TRBV5-1 and TRBJ2-7, with TRBD1 as a possible D gene (5 bases). CDR3 DNA: TGCGCCAGCAGCTTGTCCCAGGGAAGGAGCTCCTACGAGCAGTACTTC. It specifies CASSLSQGRSSYEQYF.